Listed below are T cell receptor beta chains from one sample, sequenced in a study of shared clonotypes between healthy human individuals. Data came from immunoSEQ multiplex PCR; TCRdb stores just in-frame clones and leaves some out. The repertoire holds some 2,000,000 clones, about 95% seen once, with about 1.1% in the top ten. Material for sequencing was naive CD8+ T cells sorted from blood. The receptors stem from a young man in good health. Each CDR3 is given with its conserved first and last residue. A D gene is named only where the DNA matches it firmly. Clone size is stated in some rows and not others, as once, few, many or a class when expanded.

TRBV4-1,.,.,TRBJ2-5,TGCGCCAGCAGCCAAGCTTACGTAGGGGAGACCCAGTACTTC,CASSQAYVGETQYF
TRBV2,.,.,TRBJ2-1,TGTGCCCCAGTGGCTGAATACAATGAGCAGTTCTTC,CAPVAEYNEQFF
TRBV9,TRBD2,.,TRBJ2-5,TGTGCCAGCAGCGTAGGGAAGGGAGGGAAGGAGACCCAGTACTTC,CASSVGKGGKETQYF
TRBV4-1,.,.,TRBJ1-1,TGCGCCAGCAGCCAAGGGGAAGGACCCTTGGGCACTGAAGCTTTCTTT,CASSQGEGPLGTEAFF
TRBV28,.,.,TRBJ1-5,TGTGCCAGCAGTTTACGGGGCGGCAATCAGCCCCAGCATTTT,CASSLRGGNQPQHF
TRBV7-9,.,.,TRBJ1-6,TGTGCCAGCAGCTTAAGCTCGGGCAGCTCCTATAATTCACCCCTCCACTTT,CASSLSSGSSYNSPLHF
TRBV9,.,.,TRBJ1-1,TGTGCCAGCAGCGTAGGGGATACAATCGCTGAAGCTTTCTTT,CASSVGDTIAEAFF
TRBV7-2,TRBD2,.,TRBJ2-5,TGTGCCAGCAGCTCAGGACTAGCGGGAGTCGAGGAGACCCAGTACTTC,CASSSGLAGVEETQYF
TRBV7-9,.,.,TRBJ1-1,TGTGCCAGCAGCAAACTAGGGACAGAAGCTTTCTTT,CASSKLGTEAFF
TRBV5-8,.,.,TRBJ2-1,TGTGCCAGCAGCTTGAATGGCGTCTCAGCCTACAATGAGCAGTTCTTC,CASSLNGVSAYNEQFF
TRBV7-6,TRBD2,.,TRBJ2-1,TGTGCCAGCAGCTTAGAAGCGGGACTAGGGGTCCATGAGCAGTTCTTC,CASSLEAGLGVHEQFF
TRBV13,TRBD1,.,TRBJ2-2,TGTGCCAGCAGTTCCGGGACAGGGAAAGGGGAGCTGTTTTTT,CASSSGTGKGELFF
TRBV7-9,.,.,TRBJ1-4,TGTGCCAGCAGCTTGAGCGCAACTAATGAAAAACTGTTTTTT,CASSLSATNEKLFF
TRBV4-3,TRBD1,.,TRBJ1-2,TGCGCCAGCAGCCGTACGACAGGGAGATTCTATGGCTACACCTTC,CASSRTTGRFYGYTF
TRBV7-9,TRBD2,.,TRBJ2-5,TGTGCCAGCAGCCCCCGGACTAGCGGGAGACAAGAGACCCAGTACTTC,CASSPRTSGRQETQYF
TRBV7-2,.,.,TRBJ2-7,TGTGCCAGCAGCCGGGTCCAATCCTACGAGCAGTACTTC,CASSRVQSYEQYF
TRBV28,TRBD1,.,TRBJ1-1,TGTGCCAGCAGGAAGACCGGGACAGGGGGCTTGGCTGAAGCTTTCTTT,CASRKTGTGGLAEAFF
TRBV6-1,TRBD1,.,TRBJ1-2,TGTGCCAGCAGTGAGTTGGACAGGGTCTATGGCTACACCTTC,CASSELDRVYGYTF
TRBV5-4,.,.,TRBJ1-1,TGTGCCAGCAGTTCGATGGGACCGGGCACTGAAGCTTTCTTT,CASSSMGPGTEAFF
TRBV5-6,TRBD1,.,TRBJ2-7,TGTGCCAGCAGCTCCGGGACAGACTACGAGCAGTACTTC,CASSSGTDYEQYF
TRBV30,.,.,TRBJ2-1,TGTGCCTGGAGTGAGACAGCCTTCAATGAGCAGTTCTTC,CAWSETAFNEQFF
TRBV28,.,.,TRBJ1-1,TGTGCCAGCAGCCTCGGCCCCTTCAGCACTGAAGCTTTCTTT,CASSLGPFSTEAFF
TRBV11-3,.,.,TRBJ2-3,TGTGCCAGCAGCCCAAGCACCGGGAATACAGATACGCAGTATTTT,CASSPSTGNTDTQYF
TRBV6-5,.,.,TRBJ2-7,TGTGCCAGCAGTTACTGGGGGAGGGGGAATTCCTACGAGCAGTACTTC,CASSYWGRGNSYEQYF
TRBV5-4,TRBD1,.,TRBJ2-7,TGTGCCAGCAGCCCGGGACAGAGTTACGAGCAGTACTTC,CASSPGQSYEQYF
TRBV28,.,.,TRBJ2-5,TGTGCCAGCAGTTTATTGGGCCGTAGGCTAGGGGAGACCCAGTACTTC,CASSLLGRRLGETQYF
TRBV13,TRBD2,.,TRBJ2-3,TGTGCCAGCAGCTCCGAGCGGGGGGACTCGAGAGATACGCAGTATTTT,CASSSERGDSRDTQYF
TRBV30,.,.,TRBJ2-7,TGTGCCTGGACAGGGGGAGGAACCTACGAGCAGTACTTC,CAWTGGGTYEQYF
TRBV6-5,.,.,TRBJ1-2,TGTGCCAGCAGTTACTCGGCCGGCCACCGATCCTATGGCTACACCTTC,CASSYSAGHRSYGYTF
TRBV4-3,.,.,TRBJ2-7,TGCGCCAGCAGCCAAGATCCGACCTCCTACGAGCAGTACTTC,CASSQDPTSYEQYF
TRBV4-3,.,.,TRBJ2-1,TGCGCCAGCAGCCCCCGGAGCTCCTACAATGAGCAGTTCTTC,CASSPRSSYNEQFF
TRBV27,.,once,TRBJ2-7,TGTGCCAGCAGTTTATCGGGCGCAGGCCTGGGGGTTGGCGAGCAGTACTTC,CASSLSGAGLGVGEQYF
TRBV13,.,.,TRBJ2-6,TGTGCCAGCAGCTTAGGTAGCTATACTGGGGCCAACGTCCTGACTTTC,CASSLGSYTGANVLTF